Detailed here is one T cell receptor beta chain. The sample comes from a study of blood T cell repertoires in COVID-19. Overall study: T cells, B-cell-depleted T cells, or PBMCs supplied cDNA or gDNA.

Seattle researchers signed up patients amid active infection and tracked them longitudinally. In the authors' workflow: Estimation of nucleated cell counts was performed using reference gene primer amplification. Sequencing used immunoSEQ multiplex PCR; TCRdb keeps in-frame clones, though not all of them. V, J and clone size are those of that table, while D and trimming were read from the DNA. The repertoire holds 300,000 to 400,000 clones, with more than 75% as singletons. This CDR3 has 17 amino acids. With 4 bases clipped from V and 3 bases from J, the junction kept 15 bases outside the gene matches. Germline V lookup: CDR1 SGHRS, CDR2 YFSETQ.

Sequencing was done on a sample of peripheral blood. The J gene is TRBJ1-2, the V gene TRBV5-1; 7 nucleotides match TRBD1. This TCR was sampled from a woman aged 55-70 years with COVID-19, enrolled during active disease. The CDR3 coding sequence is TGCGCCAGCAGCCGCCGGGACAGTCATCTTCTCGACTATGGCTACACCTTC. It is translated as CASSRRDSHLLDYGYTF.